This passage covers 5 T cell receptor beta chains from one sample sequenced in a study of T cell responses to AZD1222 COVID-19 vaccine. The protocol was immunoSEQ multiplex PCR, while the TCRdb copy is restricted to in-frame clones and leaves out a portion. The sample lists roughly 93,000 clones; roughly 91% were seen once. The starting material was peripheral blood, obtained on day 0 of MenACWY control vaccination. The receptors derive from an adult in good health.

The chain carries TRBV11-3 and TRBJ2-3, with 9 bases aligning to TRBD2. The CDR3 runs 17 residues. Germline values: CDR1 SGHNT, CDR2 YENEEA. V shed 5 bases, J shed 6 bases, and the junction held 15 bases outside the gene matches. The CDR3 reads CASSRAFGQAGGDTQYF. CDR3 in DNA: TGTGCCAGCAGCCGGGCTTTTGGACAAGCGGGGGGCGATACGCAGTATTTT.

This rearrangement joins TRBV18 to TRBJ2-3; no reliable D call. CDR3 length equals 16 residues. Looked up from germline, CDR1 is KGHSH and CDR2 is LQKENI. V lost 2 bases, J lost 3 bases, and 15 bases lay in between. The CDR3 spells CASSPMSGKRTDTQYF. The CDR3 nucleotides read TGTGCCAGCTCACCAATGTCCGGTAAAAGGACAGATACGCAGTATTTT.

This chain connects TRBV9 to TRBJ2-1; no firm D call. Trimming took 1 base from V and 2 from J, leaving 10 bases between them. The CDR3 runs to 15 residues. In germline, CDR1 is SGDLS, CDR2 YYNGEE. This CDR3 is CASSVLGEAYNEQFF. The CDR3 bases are TGTGCCAGCAGCGTACTCGGTGAGGCCTACAATGAGCAGTTCTTC.

This clone has just one count. The CDR3 region has the DNA TGTGCCAGCAGGACAACCCGGGACAGGGGCAATGAGCAGTTCTTC. Translating it yields CASRTTRDRGNEQFF. The rearrangement uses TRBV27 and TRBJ2-1; 10 positions agree with TRBD1. Per germline, CDR1 MNHEY and CDR2 SMNVEV (reference sequence). The CDR3 runs to 15 residues. The V gene end was trimmed by 6 bases and the J gene end by 6 bases; junction bases not matched to a gene: 8.

This clone came up once. The CDR3 sequence is CASGFSRTAYSNQPQHF. The CDR3 coding sequence is TGTGCTAGTGGTTTCTCCCGGACAGCCTATAGCAATCAGCCCCAGCATTTT. This rearrangement joins TRBV12-5 to TRBJ1-5; D is perhaps TRBD1 (6 bases). Trimming pared 3 bases from V and 0 bases from J, leaving 15 bases between. Germline lookup yields CDR1 LGHNT and CDR2 FRNRAP. This CDR3 has 17 residues.